This is a list of T cell receptor beta chains from one sample in a study of blood T cell repertoires in COVID-19. Assay used: immunoSEQ multiplex PCR; TCRdb lists only in-frame clones, some missing. The data hold around 200,000 clones, with roughly 80% observed a single time. The specimen sequenced was peripheral blood. The receptors here all came from a human donor in a cohort sampled during active COVID-19. Each CDR3 is given with its conserved first and last residue. A D gene is named only where the DNA matches it firmly. Clone size is given for some rows only: seen once, a few or many times, or a class if the clone is expanded.

>.|14|TRBJ1-5|TRBV6-5|.
CASSRQWGNQPQHF
TGTGCCAGCAGCCGACAGTGGGGCAATCAGCCCCAGCATTTT
>.|20|TRBJ1-5|TRBV11-3|TRBD1
CASSSELGQELFSWGQPQHF
TGTGCCAGCAGCTCTGAACTTGGACAGGAACTCTTTTCCTGGGGCCAGCCCCAGCATTTT
>.|11|TRBJ2-7|TRBV20-1|.
CSASSGYEQYF
TGCAGTGCTAGTAGCGGCTACGAGCAGTACTTC
>.|15|TRBJ2-5|TRBV7-2|TRBD1
CASSLDRDGRETQYF
TGTGCCAGCAGCTTGGACAGGGATGGTCGAGAGACCCAGTACTTC
>.|16|TRBJ2-7|TRBV3-1/TRBV3-2|TRBD1
CASSSWGQGDSYEQYF
TGTGCCAGCAGCTCTTGGGGACAGGGGGATTCCTACGAGCAGTACTTC
>.|14|TRBJ2-7|TRBV6-5|.
CASSYSFGSYEQYF
TGTGCCAGCAGTTACTCGTTCGGCTCCTACGAGCAGTACTTC
>.|15|TRBJ2-1|TRBV3-1/TRBV3-2|TRBD1
CASSQGTGGLSEQFF
TGTGCCAGCAGCCAAGGGACAGGGGGTTTGAGTGAGCAGTTCTTC
>.|18|TRBJ1-3|TRBV3-1/TRBV3-2|.
CASSYRFSRRGAGNTIYF
TGTGCCAGCAGCTACCGTTTTTCCCGCAGGGGAGCAGGAAACACCATATATTTT
>.|15|TRBJ2-1|TRBV24-1|TRBD1
CATSDPGQVYNEQFF
TGTGCCACCAGTGATCCGGGACAGGTCTACAATGAGCAGTTCTTC
>.|15|TRBJ2-7|TRBV5-4|TRBD2
CASSLAGGFTYEQYF
TGTGCCAGCAGCTTGGCGGGGGGTTTTACCTACGAGCAGTACTTC
>.|15|TRBJ2-7|TRBV19|TRBD1
CASSITRTGSYEQYF
TGTGCCAGTAGTATAACCAGGACAGGGAGCTACGAGCAGTACTTC
>.|15|TRBJ2-1|TRBV5-4|TRBD1
CASSFAGGSYNEQFF
TGTGCCAGCAGCTTTGCAGGGGGCTCCTACAATGAGCAGTTCTTC
>.|14|TRBJ1-2|TRBV7-9|.
CASSSPVPSDGYTF
TGTGCCAGCAGCTCCCCCGTCCCCTCGGATGGCTACACCTTC
>.|15|TRBJ2-7|TRBV7-2|.
CASSLYRGSSYEQYF
TGTGCCAGCAGCTTATACCGCGGGTCCTCCTACGAGCAGTACTTC
>.|14|TRBJ1-1|TRBV9|TRBD1
CASSKGQRYTEAFF
TGTGCCAGCAGCAAGGGACAGCGATACACTGAAGCTTTCTTT
>.|18|TRBJ2-1|TRBV6-1|TRBD2
CASSEILGGGDIRHEQFF
TGTGCCAGCAGTGAAATTTTAGGCGGGGGGGACATTCGTCATGAGCAGTTCTTC
>.|14|TRBJ1-1|TRBV6-6|.
CASSFGQGNTEAFF
TGTGCCAGCAGTTTCGGCCAGGGGAACACTGAAGCTTTCTTT
>.|13|TRBJ1-2|TRBV12-3/TRBV12-4|.
CASSNPTGFGYTF
TGTGCCAGCAGTAATCCGACAGGCTTCGGCTACACCTTC
>.|15|TRBJ2-2|TRBV5-4|.
CASSLPGGYTGELFF
TGTGCCAGCAGCTTGCCCGGGGGATACACCGGGGAGCTGTTTTTT
>few|17|TRBJ1-1|TRBV4-1|.
CASSQEYSEARNTEAFF
TGCGCCAGCAGCCAAGAGTACTCTGAGGCAAGGAACACTGAAGCTTTCTTT
>.|14|TRBJ2-1|TRBV3-1/TRBV3-2|.
CASSQGRGSFEQFF
TGTGCCAGCAGCCAAGGACGGGGGTCTTTTGAGCAGTTCTTC
>once|15|TRBJ1-3|TRBV9|.
CASSQGQISGNTIYF
TGTGCCAGCAGCCAAGGACAAATCTCTGGAAACACCATATATTTT
>.|17|TRBJ1-4|TRBV28|.
CASTPAGDTATNEKLFF
TGTGCCAGCACCCCCGCGGGAGATACCGCAACTAATGAAAAACTGTTTTTT
>.|16|TRBJ2-2|TRBV3-1/TRBV3-2|.
CASSQMGSRSTGELFF
TGTGCCAGCAGCCAAATGGGGAGTCGTAGCACCGGGGAGCTGTTTTTT
>few|15|TRBJ1-6|TRBV9|.
CASSELAGYNSPLHF
TGTGCCAGCAGCGAGCTCGCCGGCTATAATTCACCCCTCCACTTT
>.|12|TRBJ2-5|TRBV6-5|.
CASSSILETQYF
TGTGCCAGCAGCTCTATCTTAGAGACCCAGTACTTC